The sequence of this T cell receptor (beta chain) was determined in a study of cytomegalovirus exposure and HLA in healthy donors. Overall study findings and caveats: The classifier was said to identify cytomegalovirus status with high specificity and sensitivity. TCR beta V- and J-gene trimming, according to a later analysis, was linked to a missense DCLRE1C variant. Sequencing had likely introduced a cluster of highly shared sequence variants as an artifact. Fewer N-insertions than the roughly 630-donor mean were reportedly shown by an Asian-associated ancestry cluster in a later analysis.

About this clone: What it recognizes is unknown.

Both 60 Vbeta primers and 13 Jbeta primers went into the PCR. Clones were read by immunoSEQ multiplex PCR, and TCRdb kept only the in-frame ones, dropping some. The data show approximately 150,000 clones, with roughly 75% seen just once and less than 5.5% held by the top ten. The sequencing input was PBMCs. This sequence originates from a male donor in good health and CMV-seronegative.

CDR3 sequence (DNA): TGTGCCAGCAGTTCTGGGAGGGAGACCCAGTACTTC. Translating it yields CASSSGRETQYF. The chain uses TRBV28 and TRBJ2-5; a possible D gene is TRBD2 (6 bases). CDR3 length equals 12 residues. CDR1 and CDR2 from the germline V gene are MDHEN and SYDVKM. Trimming pared 4 bases from V and 5 bases from J, leaving 8 bases between.